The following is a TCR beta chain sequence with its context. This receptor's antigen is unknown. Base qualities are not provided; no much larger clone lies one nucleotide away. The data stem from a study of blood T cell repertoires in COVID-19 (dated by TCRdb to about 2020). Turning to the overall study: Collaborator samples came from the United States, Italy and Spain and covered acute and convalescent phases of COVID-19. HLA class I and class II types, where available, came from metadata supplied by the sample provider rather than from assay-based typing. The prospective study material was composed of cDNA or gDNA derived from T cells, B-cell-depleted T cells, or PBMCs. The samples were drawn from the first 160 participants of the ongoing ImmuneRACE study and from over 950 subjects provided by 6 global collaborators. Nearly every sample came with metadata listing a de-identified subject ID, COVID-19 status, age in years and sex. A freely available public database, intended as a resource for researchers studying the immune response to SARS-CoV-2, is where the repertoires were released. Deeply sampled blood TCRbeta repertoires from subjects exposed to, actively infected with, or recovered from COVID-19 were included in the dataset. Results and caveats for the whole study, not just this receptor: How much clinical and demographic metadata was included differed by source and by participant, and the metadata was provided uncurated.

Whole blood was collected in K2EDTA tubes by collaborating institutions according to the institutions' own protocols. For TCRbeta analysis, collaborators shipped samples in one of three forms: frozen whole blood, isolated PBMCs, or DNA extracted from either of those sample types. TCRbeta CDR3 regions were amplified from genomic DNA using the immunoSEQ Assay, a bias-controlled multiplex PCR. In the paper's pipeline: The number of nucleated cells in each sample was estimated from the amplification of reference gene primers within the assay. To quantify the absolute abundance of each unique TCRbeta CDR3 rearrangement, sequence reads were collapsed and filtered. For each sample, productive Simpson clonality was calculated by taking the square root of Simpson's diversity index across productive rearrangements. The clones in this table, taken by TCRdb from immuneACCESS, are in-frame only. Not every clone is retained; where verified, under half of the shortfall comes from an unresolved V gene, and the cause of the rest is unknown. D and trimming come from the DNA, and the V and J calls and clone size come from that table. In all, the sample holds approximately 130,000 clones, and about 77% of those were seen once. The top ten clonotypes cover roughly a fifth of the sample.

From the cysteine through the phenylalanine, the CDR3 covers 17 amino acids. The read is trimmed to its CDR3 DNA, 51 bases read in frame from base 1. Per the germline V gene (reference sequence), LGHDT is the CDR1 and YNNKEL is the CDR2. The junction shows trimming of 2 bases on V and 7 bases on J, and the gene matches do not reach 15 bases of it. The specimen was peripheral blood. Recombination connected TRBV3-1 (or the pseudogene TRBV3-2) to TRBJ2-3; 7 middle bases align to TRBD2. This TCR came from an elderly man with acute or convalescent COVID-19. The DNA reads TGTGCCAGCAGCCAATACCCAATATGGGGGGACTATAATACGCAGTATTTT. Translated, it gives CASSQYPIWGDYNTQYF.